These 3 T cell receptor beta chains originate from one sample sequenced in a study of Graves' ophthalmopathy and Graves' hyperthyroidism. As the template, RNA transcripts were used to amplify TCR beta CDR3 regions. HTBI primers were employed in first-round RT-PCR, then a second-round multiplex PCR followed. Each CDR3 protein is one row after TCRdb ran MiXCR on the multiplex PCR reads. The sample lists under 400,000 distinct CDR3 sequences, 15% to 20% occurring once. Sequenced: peripheral blood. The receptors originated from an adult man with Graves' ophthalmopathy.

This chain uses TRBV12-3 or TRBV12-4 with TRBJ1-3; possible D gene TRBD1, 6 bases. The CDR3 has 19 amino acids. The V end lost 2 bases, the J end lost 2 bases, and 22 bases lay between the germline ends. In DNA, the CDR3 is TGTGCCAGCAGTTTACTTGGAGGTCGTTCGGGGGCTACTGGAAACACCATATATTTT. The encoded protein is CASSLLGGRSGATGNTIYF.

J is TRBJ2-5 and V is TRBV12-5; a possible D gene is TRBD1 (6 bases). Germline CDR1 and CDR2: LGHNT and FRNRAP. The CDR3 has 16 amino acids. V gave up 6 bases and J gave up 1 base, with 18 bases separating them. For the CDR3, the DNA is TGTGCTAGTGGCCCGGGACACCTCACCCGCCAAGAGACCCAGTACTTC. Its translation: CASGPGHLTRQETQYF. Using reference TRBV12-5 and TRBJ2-5 for the parts outside the CDR3, the full variable domain is DARVTQTPRHKVTEMGQEVTMRCQPILGHNTVFWYRQTMMQGLELLAYFRNRAPLDDSGMPKDRFSAEMPDATLATLKIQPSEPRDSAVYFCASGPGHLTRQETQYFGPGTRLLVL.

For this clonotype: Being one base from a much bigger clone, this may be a read error. The chain joins TRBV7-2 to TRBJ1-2; D is possibly TRBD1 (5 bases). This CDR3 contains 13 residues. Germline loops: CDR1 SGHTA, CDR2 FQGNSA. The CDR3 DNA reads TGTGCCAGCAGCGCCGGGACCCCTTATGGCTACATCTTC. It yields the protein CASSAGTPYGYIF.